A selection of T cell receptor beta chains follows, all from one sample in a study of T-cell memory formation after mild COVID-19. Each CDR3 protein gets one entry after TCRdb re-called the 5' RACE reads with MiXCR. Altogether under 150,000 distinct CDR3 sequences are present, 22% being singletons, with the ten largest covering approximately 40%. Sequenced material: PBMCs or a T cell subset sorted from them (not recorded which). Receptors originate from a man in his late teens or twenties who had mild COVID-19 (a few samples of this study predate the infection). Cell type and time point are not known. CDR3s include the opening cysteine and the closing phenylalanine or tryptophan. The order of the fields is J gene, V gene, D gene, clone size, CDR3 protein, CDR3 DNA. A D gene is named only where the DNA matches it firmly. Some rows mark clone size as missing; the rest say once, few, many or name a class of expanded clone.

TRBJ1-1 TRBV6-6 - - CASREVQGNTEAFF TGTGCCAGCAGAGAGGTTCAGGGGAACACTGAAGCTTTCTTT
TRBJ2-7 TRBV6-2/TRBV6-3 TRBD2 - CASNLKPWLAETYEQYF TGTGCCAGCAACCTCAAACCCTGGCTAGCGGAGACCTACGAGCAGTACTTC
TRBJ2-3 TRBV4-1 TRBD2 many CASSQDWSGGAHTQYF TGCGCCAGCAGCCAAGATTGGAGCGGGGGGGCACATACGCAGTATTTT
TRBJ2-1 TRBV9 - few CASSLGTPSNEQFF TGTGCCAGCAGCCTCGGGACACCTTCCAATGAGCAGTTCTTC
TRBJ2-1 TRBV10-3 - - CAISEDSPNEQFF TGTGCCATCAGTGAGGACAGCCCTAATGAGCAGTTCTTC
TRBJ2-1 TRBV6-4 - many CASSPGRGANEQFF TGTGCCAGCAGCCCCGGGAGAGGGGCCAATGAGCAGTTCTTC
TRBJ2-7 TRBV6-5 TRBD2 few CASRPGAGAYEQYF TGTGCCAGCAGACCCGGAGCGGGGGCCTACGAGCAGTACTTC
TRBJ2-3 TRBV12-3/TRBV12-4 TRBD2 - CASTYGTSGITDTQYF TGTGCCAGCACCTACGGGACTAGCGGTATCACAGATACGCAGTATTTT
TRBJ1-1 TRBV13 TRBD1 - CASSLGTGETEAFF TGTGCCAGCAGCCTCGGGACAGGTGAAACTGAAGCTTTCTTT
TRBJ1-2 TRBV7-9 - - CASSSARRDYGYTF TGTGCCAGCAGCTCTGCTAGGCGGGACTATGGCTACACCTTC
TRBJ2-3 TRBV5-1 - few CASSLAEGTDTQYF TGCGCCAGCAGCTTAGCTGAAGGCACAGATACGCAGTATTTT